This T cell receptor beta chain derives from a study of Graves' ophthalmopathy and Graves' hyperthyroidism. The study, taken as a whole, reports: The blood repertoire also included most expanded thyroid clonotypes above 0.001 frequency.

The diagnosis combined clinical symptoms, thyroxine, TRAb, thyroid ultrasound and orbital computed tomography scans. Germline V lookup: CDR1 MRHNA, CDR2 SNTAGT. The V gene lost 2 bases and the J gene lost 4 bases, with 20 bases spanning the gap. There are 17 residues in the CDR3. RNA transcripts were the template, and TCR beta CDR3 regions were amplified from them. An opening RT-PCR round employed HTBI primers and preceded a second-round multiplex PCR. TCRdb analysed the multiplex PCR reads with MiXCR anew, one entry per CDR3 protein. The repertoire consists of some 520,000 distinct CDR3 sequences, with around 15% occurring once and the leading ten covering about a tenth. This clonotype was found many times. Its antigen is as yet unknown.

Sequenced sample: blood. This receptor was taken from a woman in her 30s with Graves' ophthalmopathy. V gene TRBV6-4 combines with J gene TRBJ2-5; tentative D call: TRBD2 (6 bases). CDR3 DNA: TGTGCCAGCAGTGACGCCTGGGCGGGGCCCGAAGGAGAGACCCAGTACTTC. It codes for CASSDAWAGPEGETQYF.